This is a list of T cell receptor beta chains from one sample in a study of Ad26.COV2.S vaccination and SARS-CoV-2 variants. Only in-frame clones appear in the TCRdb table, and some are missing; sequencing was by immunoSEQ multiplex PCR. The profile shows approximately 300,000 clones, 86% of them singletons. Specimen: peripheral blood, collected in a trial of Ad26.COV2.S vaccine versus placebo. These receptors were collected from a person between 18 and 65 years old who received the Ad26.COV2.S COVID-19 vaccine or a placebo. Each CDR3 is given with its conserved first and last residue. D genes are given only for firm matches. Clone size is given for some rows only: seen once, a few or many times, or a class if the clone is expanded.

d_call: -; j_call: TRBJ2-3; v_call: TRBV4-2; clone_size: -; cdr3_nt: TGTGCCAGCAGCCAAGACCAGCAGGGCCGCAGTTTCGCAGATACGCAGTATTTT; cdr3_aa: CASSQDQQGRSFADTQYF
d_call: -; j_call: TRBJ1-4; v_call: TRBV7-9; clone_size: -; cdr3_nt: TGTGCCAGCAGCGCAGCTCCGAATCTTAATGAAAAACTGTTTTTT; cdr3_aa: CASSAAPNLNEKLFF
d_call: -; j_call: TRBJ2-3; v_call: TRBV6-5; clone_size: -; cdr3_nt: TGTGCCAGCCAACAGCGGGATACGCAGTATTTT; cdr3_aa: CASQQRDTQYF
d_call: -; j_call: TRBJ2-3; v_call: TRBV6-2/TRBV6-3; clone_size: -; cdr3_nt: TGTGCCAGCAGCCCTAACCCCCCGGGACTCAGGGGACATACGCAGTATTTT; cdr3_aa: CASSPNPPGLRGHTQYF
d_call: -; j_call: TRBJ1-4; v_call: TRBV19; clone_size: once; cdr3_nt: TGTGCCAGTACCCGAACGACACCTAAGGGTGAAAAACTGTTTTTT; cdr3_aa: CASTRTTPKGEKLFF
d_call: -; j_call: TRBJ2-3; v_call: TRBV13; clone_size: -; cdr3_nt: TGTGCCAGCAGCCAGACGCGGGTTAGCACAGATACGCAGTATTTT; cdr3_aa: CASSQTRVSTDTQYF
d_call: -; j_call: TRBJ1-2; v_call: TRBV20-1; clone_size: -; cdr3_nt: TGCAGTGCTAGTGCAGGGGACTATGGCTACACCTTC; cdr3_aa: CSASAGDYGYTF
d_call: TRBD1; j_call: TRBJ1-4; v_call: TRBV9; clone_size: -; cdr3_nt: TGTGCCAGCAGCCCGGGACAGGGACGTAATGAAAAACTGTTTTTT; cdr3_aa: CASSPGQGRNEKLFF
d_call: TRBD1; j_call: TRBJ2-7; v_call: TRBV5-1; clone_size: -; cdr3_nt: TGCGCCAGCAGCTTGGGAGGGACAGGGGCCTACGAGCAGTACTTC; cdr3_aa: CASSLGGTGAYEQYF
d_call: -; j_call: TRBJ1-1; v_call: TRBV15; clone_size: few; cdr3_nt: TGTGCCACCAGCAGAGATCGGCTCATGAACACTGAAGCTTTCTTT; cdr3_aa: CATSRDRLMNTEAFF
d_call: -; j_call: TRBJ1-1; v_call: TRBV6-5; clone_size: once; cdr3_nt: TGTGCCAGCAGTTACAAAATAAGCACTGAAGCTTTCTTT; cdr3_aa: CASSYKISTEAFF
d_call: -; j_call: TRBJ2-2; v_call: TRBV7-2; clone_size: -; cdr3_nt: TGTGCCAGCAGCTTATCAGTGGCAGCCTACACCGGGGAGCTGTTTTTT; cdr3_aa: CASSLSVAAYTGELFF
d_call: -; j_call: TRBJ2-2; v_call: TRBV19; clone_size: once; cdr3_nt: TGTGCCAGTAGTGGATGGGCAGGGACCGGGGAGCTGTTTTTT; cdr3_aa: CASSGWAGTGELFF
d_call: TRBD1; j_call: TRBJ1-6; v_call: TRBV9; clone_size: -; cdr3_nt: TGTGCCAGCAGCGTAGGGACAGGGGGTAATTCACCCCTCCACTTT; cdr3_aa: CASSVGTGGNSPLHF
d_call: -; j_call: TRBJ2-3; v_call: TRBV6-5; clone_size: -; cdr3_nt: TGTGCCATTCGAAGGGGCAGCACAGATACGCAGTATTTT; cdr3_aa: CAIRRGSTDTQYF
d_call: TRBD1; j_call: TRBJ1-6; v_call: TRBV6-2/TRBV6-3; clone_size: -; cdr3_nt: TGTGCCAGCAGCCCCGGGACAGGGGTTTCACCCCTCCACTTT; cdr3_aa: CASSPGTGVSPLHF
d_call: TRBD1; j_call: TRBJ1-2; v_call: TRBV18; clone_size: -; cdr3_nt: TGTGCCAGCTCACGTACAGGGGGCGCGGATGGCTACACCTTC; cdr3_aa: CASSRTGGADGYTF
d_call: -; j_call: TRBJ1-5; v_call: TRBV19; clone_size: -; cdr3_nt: TGTGCCAGTAGTATGGGAACCTTCAATCAGCCCCAGCATTTT; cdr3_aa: CASSMGTFNQPQHF
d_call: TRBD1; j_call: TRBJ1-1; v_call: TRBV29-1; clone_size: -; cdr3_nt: TGCAGCGTTGGAGGAACAGGGGGCGGAGGAGCTTTCTTT; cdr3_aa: CSVGGTGGGGAFF
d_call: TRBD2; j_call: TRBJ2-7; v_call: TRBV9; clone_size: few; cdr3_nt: TGTGCCAGCAGCGCGGGGCTAGCGGGGGGCCGGGGATCAGGGCTCAACGAGCAGTACTTC; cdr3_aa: CASSAGLAGGRGSGLNEQYF
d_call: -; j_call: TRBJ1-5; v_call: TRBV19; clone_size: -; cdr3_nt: TGTGCCAGTAGTATCGGTCCGGAGCCCCAGCATTTT; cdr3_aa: CASSIGPEPQHF
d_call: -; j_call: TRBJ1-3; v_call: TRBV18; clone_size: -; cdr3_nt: TGTGCCAGCTCACCATACACAGGATTAGCTGGAAACACCATATATTTT; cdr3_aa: CASSPYTGLAGNTIYF
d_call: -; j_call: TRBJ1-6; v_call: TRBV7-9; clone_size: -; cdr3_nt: TGTGCCAGCAGCTTACAGCCCAATTCACCCCTCCACTTT; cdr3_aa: CASSLQPNSPLHF
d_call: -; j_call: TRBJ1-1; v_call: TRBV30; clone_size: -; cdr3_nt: TGTGCCTGGAGTGGCAGGGAAGAAGCTTTCTTT; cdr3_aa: CAWSGREEAFF
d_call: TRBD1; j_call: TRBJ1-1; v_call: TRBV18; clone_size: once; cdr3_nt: TGTGCCAGCTCACCATGGTCAGGGACAGGGGTTTCGAGGGCAGAAGCTTTCTTT; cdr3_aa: CASSPWSGTGVSRAEAFF
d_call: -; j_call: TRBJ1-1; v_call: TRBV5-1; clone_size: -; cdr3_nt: TGCGCCAGCAGCTTCTTACAGGATTTCAACACTGAAGCTTTCTTT; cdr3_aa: CASSFLQDFNTEAFF
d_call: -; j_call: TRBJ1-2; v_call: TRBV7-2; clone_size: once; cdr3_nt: TGTGCCAGCAGCTTAGATGGGGTTAACTATGGCTACACCTTC; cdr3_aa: CASSLDGVNYGYTF
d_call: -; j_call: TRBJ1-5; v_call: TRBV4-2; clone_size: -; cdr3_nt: TGTGCCAGCAGCCAAGGGACATTGATAAATCAGCCCCAGCATTTT; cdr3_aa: CASSQGTLINQPQHF
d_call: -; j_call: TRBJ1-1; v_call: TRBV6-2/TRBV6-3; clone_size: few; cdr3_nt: TGTGCCAGCAGCCGGAACTCGGGCCAGTTCGAAGCTTTCTTT; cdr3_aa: CASSRNSGQFEAFF
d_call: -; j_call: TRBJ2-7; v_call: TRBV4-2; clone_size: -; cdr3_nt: TGTGCCAGCAGCCAAGTTTTCAGAGACTTCTACGAGCAGTACTTC; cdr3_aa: CASSQVFRDFYEQYF
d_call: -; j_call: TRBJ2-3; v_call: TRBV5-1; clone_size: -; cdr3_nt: TGCGCCAGCAGCTTGGCCGGGGGGGACAGTACGCAGTATTTT; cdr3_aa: CASSLAGGDSTQYF
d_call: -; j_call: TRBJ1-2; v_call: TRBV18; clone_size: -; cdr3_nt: TGTGCCAGCTCACCAAGGCAGGGAGATGGCTACACCTTC; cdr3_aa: CASSPRQGDGYTF
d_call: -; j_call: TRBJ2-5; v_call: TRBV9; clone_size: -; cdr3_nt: TGTGCCAGCAGCGTAGATAGCCAAGAGACCCAGTACTTC; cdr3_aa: CASSVDSQETQYF
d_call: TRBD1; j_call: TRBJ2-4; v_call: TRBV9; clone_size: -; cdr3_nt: TGTGCCAGCAGCGTGGGACAGGAGAACATTCAGTACTTC; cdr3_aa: CASSVGQENIQYF
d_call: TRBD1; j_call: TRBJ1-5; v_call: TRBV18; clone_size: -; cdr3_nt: TGTGCCAGCTCGAGGGCGGACAGGCCGGATAGCAATCAGCCCCAGCATTTT; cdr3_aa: CASSRADRPDSNQPQHF
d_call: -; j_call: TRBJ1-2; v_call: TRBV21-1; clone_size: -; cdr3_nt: TGTGCCAGCATTTTCCGCGGTTCGGGGACAGGGAAAAATGGCTACACCTTC; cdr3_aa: CASIFRGSGTGKNGYTF
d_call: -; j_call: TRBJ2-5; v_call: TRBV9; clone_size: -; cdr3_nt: TGTGCCAGCGGCAGGAGCCCTGGGAAGACCCAGTACTTC; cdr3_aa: CASGRSPGKTQYF
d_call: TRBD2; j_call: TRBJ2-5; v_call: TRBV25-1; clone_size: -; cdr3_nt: TGTGCCAGCTCGGGACTAGTCAGGGAGACCCAGTACTTC; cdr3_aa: CASSGLVRETQYF
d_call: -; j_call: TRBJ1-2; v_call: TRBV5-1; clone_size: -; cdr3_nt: TGCGCCAGCAGCTTGGGACAGGAGAGCTATGGCTACACCTTC; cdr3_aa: CASSLGQESYGYTF
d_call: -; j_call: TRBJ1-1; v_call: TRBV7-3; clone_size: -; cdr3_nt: TGTGCCAGCAGCTTCACAGGGCATAACACTGAAGCTTTCTTT; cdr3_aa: CASSFTGHNTEAFF
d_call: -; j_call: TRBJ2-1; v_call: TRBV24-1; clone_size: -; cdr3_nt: TGTGCCACCAGTGGGTCCGGGTACAATGAGCAGTTCTTC; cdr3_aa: CATSGSGYNEQFF
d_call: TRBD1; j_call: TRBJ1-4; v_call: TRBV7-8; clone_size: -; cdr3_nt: TGTGCCAGCAGCTTAGTGGTCCAGGGGGGACTTAATGAAAAACTGTTTTTT; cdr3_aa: CASSLVVQGGLNEKLFF
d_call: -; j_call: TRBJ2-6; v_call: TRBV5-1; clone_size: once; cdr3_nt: TGCGCCAGCAGCACGACCTCTGGGGCCAACGTCCTGACTTTC; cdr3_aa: CASSTTSGANVLTF
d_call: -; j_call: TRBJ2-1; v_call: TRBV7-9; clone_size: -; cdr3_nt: TGTGCCAGCAGCTTATTGCTGGTGAACTCCTACAATGAGCAGTTCTTC; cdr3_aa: CASSLLLVNSYNEQFF
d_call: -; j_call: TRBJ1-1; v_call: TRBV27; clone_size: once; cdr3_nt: TGTGCCAGCAGTTTATATCGGATAAGGGACACTGAAGCTTTCTTT; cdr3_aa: CASSLYRIRDTEAFF
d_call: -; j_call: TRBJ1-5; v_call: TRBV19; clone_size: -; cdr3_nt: TGTGCCAGTAAAGGAGCGGCTTATAGCAATCAGCCCCAGCATTTT; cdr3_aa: CASKGAAYSNQPQHF
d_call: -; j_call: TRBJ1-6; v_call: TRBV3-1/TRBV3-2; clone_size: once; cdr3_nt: TGTGCCAGCAGCCAAGATCTGGTCAGTGCTAATAATTCACCCCTCCACTTT; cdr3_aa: CASSQDLVSANNSPLHF